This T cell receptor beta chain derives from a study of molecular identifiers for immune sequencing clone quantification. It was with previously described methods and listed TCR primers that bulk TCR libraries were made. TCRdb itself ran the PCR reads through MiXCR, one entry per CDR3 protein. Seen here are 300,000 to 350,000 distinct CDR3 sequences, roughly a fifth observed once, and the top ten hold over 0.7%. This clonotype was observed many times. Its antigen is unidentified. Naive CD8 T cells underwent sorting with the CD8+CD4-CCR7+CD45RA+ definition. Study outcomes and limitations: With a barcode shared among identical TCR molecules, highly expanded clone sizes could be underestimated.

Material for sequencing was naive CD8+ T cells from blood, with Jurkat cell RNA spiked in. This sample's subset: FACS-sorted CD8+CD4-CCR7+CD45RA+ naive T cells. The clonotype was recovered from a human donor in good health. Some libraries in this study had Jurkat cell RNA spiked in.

Here the CDR3 DNA reads TGCGCCAGCAGCCAAGAGGGAGGTGGATATAATTCACCCCTCCACTTT. It yields the protein CASSQEGGGYNSPLHF. The chain carries TRBV4-1 and TRBJ1-6; D uncertain. This CDR3 has 16 amino acids. With 0 bases removed from V and 4 bases from J, the gap between germline ends came to 10 bases. Germline V gene lookup returns CDR1 MGHRA and CDR2 YSYEKL.